These 28 T cell receptor beta chains were all obtained from the same sample, sequenced in a study of blood T cell repertoires in COVID-19. Clones were sequenced by immunoSEQ multiplex PCR, and TCRdb holds only the in-frame ones, with some missing. The data hold approximately 300,000 clones, with 85% to 90% observed a single time. Sequencing was performed on peripheral blood. The receptors stem from a woman aged 40 to 50 with acute or convalescent COVID-19.

The CDR3 region is CASSLERGAGELFF. DNA for the CDR3: TGCGCCAGCAGCTTGGAGCGGGGGGCCGGGGAGCTGTTTTTT. The rearrangement links TRBV5-1 to TRBJ2-2, with 9 bases matching TRBD2. Germline values: CDR1 SGHRS, CDR2 YFSETQ. This CDR3 is 14 amino acids long. Losses at the gene ends were 0 bases for V and 6 bases for J; bases not matched to a gene: 0.

This rearrangement joins TRBV30 to TRBJ2-2; TRBD2 aligns across 8 bases. CDR1 GTSNPN and CDR2 SVGIG come from the germline V gene (reference sequence). The CDR3 totals 17 residues. V trimming: 6 bases; J trimming: 4 bases; junction bases outside the gene matches: 16. DNA of the CDR3: TGTGCCTGCCCCCCCCGGGGGGGTATTAGTGGCACCGGGGAGCTGTTTTTT. Protein: CACPPRGGISGTGELFF.

The rearrangement joins TRBV27 to TRBJ1-2; perhaps TRBD1 as D (5 bases). V lost 5 bases to trimming and J lost 0 bases, with 22 bases between them. Germline V lookup: CDR1 MNHEY, CDR2 SMNVEV (reference sequence). CDR3 length: 18 residues. The CDR3 protein is CASSGRVAIRDANYGYTF. As DNA, the CDR3 is TGTGCCAGCAGTGGGAGGGTCGCGATCAGGGACGCTAACTATGGCTACACCTTC.

The chain has TRBV19 and TRBJ1-3; no definite D call. The CDR3 is made up of 15 amino acids. Trimming pared 0 bases from V and 3 bases from J, leaving 9 bases between. Germline CDR1 is LNHDA and CDR2 is SQIVND (reference sequence). The CDR3 here is CASSIDEAFGNTIYF. Written as DNA, the CDR3 is TGTGCCAGTAGTATAGACGAGGCTTTTGGAAACACCATATATTTT. The variable domain in full, with the rest retrieved from reference TRBV19 and TRBJ1-3, is DGGITQSPKYLFRKEGQNVTLSCEQNLNHDAMYWYRQDPGQGLRLIYYSQIVNDFQKGDIAEGYSVSREKKESFPLTVTSAQKNPTAFYLCASSIDEAFGNTIYFGEGSWLTVV.

The chain employs TRBV9 and TRBJ1-3, with 9 bases lining up with TRBD1. The CDR3 has 16 residues. Germline loops: CDR1 SGDLS, CDR2 YYNGEE. With 2 bases clipped from V and 2 bases from J, the junction kept 5 bases outside the gene matches. CDR3 amino acids: CASSVRQGVTGNTIYF. CDR3 DNA sequence: TGTGCCAGCAGCGTTCGACAGGGGGTCACTGGAAACACCATATATTTT.

This clone was found a few times. The chain couples TRBV4-2 to TRBJ1-5; 7 nucleotides agree with TRBD1. CDR1 and CDR2 (germline): LGHNA, YNFKEQ. The J segment lost 4 bases and the V segment lost 2 bases, leaving 5 bases of the junction unmatched. This CDR3 is 15 amino acids long. This CDR3 is CASSQSTGLNQPQHF. CDR3 nucleotides: TGTGCCAGCAGCCAATCGACAGGGTTAAATCAGCCCCAGCATTTT.

The J gene is TRBJ1-1, the V gene TRBV7-3; maybe TRBD1 (5 bases). CDR1 SGHTA and CDR2 FQGTGA come from the germline V gene. CDR3 length: 12 amino acids. Trimming shortened V by 4 bases and J by 7 bases, and 10 bases separated the two germline ends. CDR3 protein: CASSSGGGEAFF. DNA for the CDR3: TGTGCCAGCAGCTCGGGCGGGGGTGAAGCTTTCTTT.

The rearrangement uses TRBV3-1 (or the pseudogene TRBV3-2) and TRBJ2-2, with TRBD2 matching over 11 bases. Trimming at V came to 7 bases and at J to 3 bases, leaving 7 bases not matched to a gene. The CDR3 runs 16 residues. Germline CDR1 is LGHDT and CDR2 is YNNKEL (reference sequence). The DNA of the CDR3 is TGTGCCAGCACTAGCGGGGGGTTAATTCACACCGGGGAGCTGTTTTTT. It is translated as CASTSGGLIHTGELFF.

The chain employs TRBV7-8 and TRBJ1-5; 8 bases fit TRBD1. The germline gives CDR1 SGHVS, CDR2 FQNEAQ. V was pared by 1 base and J by 1 base, with 6 bases of the junction left unmatched. There are 17 residues in the CDR3. CDR3 amino acids: CASSLGRGPASNQPQHF. In DNA, the CDR3 is TGTGCCAGCAGCTTAGGCAGGGGGCCGGCGAGCAATCAGCCCCAGCATTTT. Using reference TRBV7-8 and TRBJ1-5 for the parts outside the CDR3, the full variable domain is GAGVSQSPRYKVAKRGQDVALRCDPISGHVSLFWYQQALGQGPEFLTYFQNEAQLDKSGLPSDRFFAERPEGSVSTLKIQRTQQEDSAVYLCASSLGRGPASNQPQHFGDGTRLSIL.

The gene calls are TRBV11-2 and TRBJ2-5; D is possibly TRBD2 (6 bases). Germline values: CDR1 SGHAT, CDR2 FQNNGV. The CDR3 sequence is 15 residues long. V lost 1 base, J lost 2 bases, and 11 bases lay in between. The CDR3 DNA is TGTGCCAGCAGCTTAGGTCGGGGGAGACAAGAGACCCAGTACTTC. Translated: CASSLGRGRQETQYF. Full variable domain (rest looked up from reference TRBV11-2 and TRBJ2-5): EAGVAQSPRYKIIEKRQSVAFWCNPISGHATLYWYQQILGQGPKLLIQFQNNGVVDDSQLPKDRFSAERLKGVDSTLKIQPAKLEDSAVYLCASSLGRGRQETQYFGPGTRLLVL.

The V call is TRBV11-2, the J call TRBJ2-3; tentatively, D is TRBD1 (6 bases). Looked up from germline, CDR1 is SGHAT and CDR2 is FQNNGV. This CDR3 comprises 16 residues. Trimming took off 1 base at V and 4 bases at J, with 15 bases between the two ends. CDR3 sequence: CASSLGGTRVSDTQYF. The CDR3 DNA follows: TGTGCCAGCAGCTTAGGTGGGACACGGGTGTCAGATACGCAGTATTTT.

The chain couples TRBV6-1 to TRBJ2-6, with D possibly TRBD2 on 6 matching bases. Germline CDR1 reads MNHNS; CDR2 reads SASEGT. Trimming shortened V by 4 bases and J by 1 base, and 17 bases separated the two germline ends. The CDR3 consists of 18 residues. The CDR3 reads CASSVFGGANSGANVLTF. CDR3 nucleotide sequence: TGTGCCAGCAGTGTGTTTGGAGGGGCCAATTCTGGGGCCAACGTCCTGACTTTC.

The gene calls are TRBV4-1 and TRBJ2-1, with 12 bases matching TRBD2. Germline V gene sequence: CDR1 MGHRA, CDR2 YSYEKL. The length of the CDR3 is 16 residues. V gave up 1 base and J gave up 7 bases; unmatched junction bases: 5. The CDR3 sequence: CASSQALAGGRNEQFF. CDR3 DNA sequence: TGCGCCAGCAGCCAAGCGCTAGCGGGGGGGCGGAATGAGCAGTTCTTC.

The CDR3 nucleotides are TGTGCCAGTAGTCCTGGACCGGGACTACTACAAGAGACCCAGTACTTC. Its protein is CASSPGPGLLQETQYF. The gene calls are TRBV19 and TRBJ2-5, with 7 positions matching TRBD2. In germline, CDR1 is LNHDA, CDR2 SQIVND (reference sequence). The CDR3 has 16 residues. Losses at the gene ends were 5 bases for V and 2 bases for J; bases not matched to a gene: 11.

The gene calls are TRBV5-1 and TRBJ2-3; 11 nucleotides align to TRBD2. Germline CDR1 SGHRS, CDR2 YFSETQ. The CDR3 has 15 amino acids. Trimming cost V 0 bases and J 6 bases; bases outside gene matches: 3. The CDR3 reads CASSLGLAGYDTQYF. The CDR3 region has the DNA TGCGCCAGCAGCTTGGGACTAGCGGGGTATGATACGCAGTATTTT. The full variable domain, completed using reference TRBV5-1 and TRBJ2-3, is KAGVTQTPRYLIKTRGQQVTLSCSPISGHRSVSWYQQTPGQGLQFLFEYFSETQRNKGNFPGRFSGRQFSNSRSEMNVSTLELGDSALYLCASSLGLAGYDTQYFGPGTRLTVL.

CDR3 loop: CSVGTEGEKLFF. Here the CDR3 DNA reads TGCAGCGTAGGGACAGAGGGTGAAAAACTGTTTTTT. The chain couples TRBV29-1 to TRBJ1-4; 7 positions match TRBD1. V dropped 6 bases and J dropped 7; count of bases not matched to a gene: 5. This CDR3 has 12 residues. CDR1 SQVTM and CDR2 ANQGSEA come from the germline V gene.

The chain carries TRBV7-3 and TRBJ1-2, with a possible D match to TRBD1 (6 bases). With 5 bases removed from V and 3 bases from J, the gap between germline ends came to 13 bases. The CDR3 length is 14 residues. In germline, CDR1 is SGHTA, CDR2 FQGTGA. As DNA, the CDR3 is TGTGCCAGCAGCCCAGATTCAGGGGACTATGGCTACACCTTC. Translating gives CASSPDSGDYGYTF.

The chain carries TRBV29-1 and TRBJ1-2; 7 positions match TRBD1. The junction had 4 bases not matched to a gene; V was cut back by 2 bases and J by 4 bases. Germline lookup yields CDR1 SQVTM and CDR2 ANQGSEA. The CDR3 runs 13 residues. CDR3 residues: CSVETDRAYGYTF. In DNA form, the CDR3 reads TGCAGCGTTGAAACCGACAGGGCCTATGGCTACACCTTC.

V and J are TRBV5-6 and TRBJ2-7, with a possible D match to TRBD1 (6 bases). The V gene's germline CDR1 is SGHDT and CDR2 YYEEEE. V dropped 0 bases and J dropped 5 bases, with 6 bases sitting between them. The CDR3 has 12 amino acids. The CDR3 region is CASSLAGDEQYV. CDR3 DNA sequence: TGTGCCAGCAGCTTGGCAGGGGACGAGCAGTACGTC.

The chain carries TRBV5-4 and TRBJ2-2; 8 positions agree with TRBD1. The germline gives CDR1 SGHNT, CDR2 YYREEE (reference sequence). Trimming took 4 bases from V and 5 from J; bases not matched to a gene: 10. There are 16 residues in the CDR3. DNA for the CDR3: TGTGCCAGCAGCCCCCTGACAGGGGACCTTACCGGGGAGCTGTTTTTT. The encoded protein is CASSPLTGDLTGELFF.

Only a few counts were recorded for this clone. V usage is TRBV5-5 and J usage is TRBJ2-3; D unclear. The CDR3 extends over 12 amino acids. The germline CDR1 and CDR2 sequences are SGHKS and YYEKEE (reference sequence). Trimming shortened V by 0 bases and J by 5 bases, and 4 bases separated the two germline ends. CDR3 nucleotides: TGTGCCAGCAGCTTGGCCATAGATACGCAGTATTTT. Its protein is CASSLAIDTQYF.

CDR3 sequence (DNA): TGTGCCAGCAGAAGCGACAGTTCCGGCCTTGGCTACACCTTC. This gives the protein CASRSDSSGLGYTF. V and J are TRBV9 and TRBJ1-2; maybe TRBD1 (5 bases). This CDR3 has 14 residues. The V end was cut by 5 bases, the J end by 7 bases, with 18 bases between. Looked up from germline, CDR1 is SGDLS and CDR2 is YYNGEE.

The J gene is TRBJ1-2, the V gene TRBV2; the D gene is possibly TRBD1 (6 bases). V was trimmed by 7 bases and J by 3 bases, leaving 15 bases between them. The CDR3 is 14 amino acids. Germline CDR1 is SNHLY and CDR2 is FYNNEI. In DNA form, the CDR3 reads TGTGCCAGCACCCGGACAGAAACGTACTATGGCTACACCTTC. Protein: CASTRTETYYGYTF.

This chain connects TRBV2 to TRBJ1-1, with D unresolved. Trimming shortened V by 1 base and J by 0 bases, and 12 bases separated the two germline ends. Germline V lookup: CDR1 SNHLY, CDR2 FYNNEI. This CDR3 comprises 16 residues. DNA of the CDR3: TGTGCCAGCAGTGAAGGAGGCCGGGGAGTGAACACTGAAGCTTTCTTT. Its translation: CASSEGGRGVNTEAFF.

This CDR3 reads CASSLTGRETNEKLFF. The DNA for the CDR3 is TGTGCCAGCAGCCTGACAGGGCGGGAAACTAATGAAAAACTGTTTTTT. This rearrangement joins TRBV2 to TRBJ1-4; the match to TRBD1 covers 7 bases. V lost 6 bases and J lost 1; bases outside the gene matches: 8. CDR1 SNHLY and CDR2 FYNNEI come from the germline V gene. This CDR3 has 16 amino acids.

This sequence joins TRBV30 and TRBJ1-4; 7 nucleotides line up with TRBD1. V dropped 3 bases and J dropped 5; count of bases not matched to a gene: 3. Germline loops: CDR1 GTSNPN, CDR2 SVGIG (reference sequence). The CDR3 totals 13 residues. The CDR3 reads CAWSRGENEKLFF. CDR3 DNA sequence: TGTGCCTGGAGCAGGGGGGAAAATGAAAAACTGTTTTTT.

The chain combines TRBV24-1 with TRBJ1-1; D is unclear. V dropped 5 bases and J dropped 1 base, with 7 bases sitting between them. Germline lookup yields CDR1 KGHDR and CDR2 SFDVKD. This CDR3 has 13 residues. DNA of the CDR3: TGTGCCACCAGTGCCAGGAAGAACACTGAAGCTTTCTTT. This encodes CATSARKNTEAFF.

V gene TRBV2 combines with J gene TRBJ1-5; D may be TRBD1 (6 bases). Germline loops: CDR1 SNHLY, CDR2 FYNNEI. V was pared by 7 bases and J by 4 bases, with 14 bases between. The CDR3 consists of 14 residues. The chain's CDR3 is CASNGAGANQPQHF. As DNA, the CDR3 is TGTGCCAGCAATGGGGCGGGGGCGAATCAGCCCCAGCATTTT.